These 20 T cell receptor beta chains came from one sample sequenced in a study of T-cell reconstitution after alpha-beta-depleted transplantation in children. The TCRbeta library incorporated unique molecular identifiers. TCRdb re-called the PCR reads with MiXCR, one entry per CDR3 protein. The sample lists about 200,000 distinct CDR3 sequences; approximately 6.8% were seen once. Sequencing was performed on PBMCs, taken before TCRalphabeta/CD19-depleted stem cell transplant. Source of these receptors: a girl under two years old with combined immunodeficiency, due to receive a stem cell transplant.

Here the CDR3 reads CASSNTGFYGYTF. The CDR3 DNA sequence: TGTGCCAGCAGCAACACAGGGTTCTATGGCTACACCTTC. The chain links TRBV7-9 to TRBJ1-2; perhaps TRBD1 as D (6 bases). V shed 5 bases and J shed 4 bases, with 11 bases lying between them. The CDR3 covers 13 residues. Germline V gives CDR1 SEHNR, CDR2 FQNEAQ (reference sequence).

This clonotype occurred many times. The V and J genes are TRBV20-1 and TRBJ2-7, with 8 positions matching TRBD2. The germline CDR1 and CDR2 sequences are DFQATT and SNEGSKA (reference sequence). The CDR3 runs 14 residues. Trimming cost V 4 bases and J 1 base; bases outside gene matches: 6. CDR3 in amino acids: CSANPSGRSYEQYF. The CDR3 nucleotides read TGCAGTGCTAACCCTAGCGGGCGGTCCTACGAGCAGTACTTC.

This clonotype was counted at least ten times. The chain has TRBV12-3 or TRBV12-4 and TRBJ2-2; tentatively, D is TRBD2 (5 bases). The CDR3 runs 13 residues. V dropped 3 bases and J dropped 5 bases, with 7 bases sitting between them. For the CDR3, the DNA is TGTGCCAGCAGTTTGACTACGACCGGGGAGCTGTTTTTT. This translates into CASSLTTTGELFF.

DNA of the CDR3: TGTGCCAGCACCCGGAGTAGGTGGGGAGAGACCCAGTACTTC. Its protein is CASTRSRWGETQYF. The rearrangement uses TRBV12-3 or TRBV12-4 and TRBJ2-5; D not resolved. The CDR3 is 14 residues long. Trimming shortened V by 7 bases and J by 4 bases, and 16 bases separated the two germline ends.

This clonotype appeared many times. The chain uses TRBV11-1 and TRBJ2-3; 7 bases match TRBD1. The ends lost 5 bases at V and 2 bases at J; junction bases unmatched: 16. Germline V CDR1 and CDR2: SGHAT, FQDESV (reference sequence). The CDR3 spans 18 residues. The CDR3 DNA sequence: TGTGCCAGCAGCATGTTTCCCGGGGACAGAACCTTCACAGATACGCAGTATTTT. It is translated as CASSMFPGDRTFTDTQYF.

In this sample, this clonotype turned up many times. CDR3 coding DNA: TGCAGTGCTAGACGGCTAGCGGAATGGAATGAGCAGTTCTTC. Translation gives CSARRLAEWNEQFF. The V call is TRBV20-1, the J call TRBJ2-1; 7 bases line up with TRBD2. J was trimmed by 7 bases and V by 2 bases; bases with no gene match: 8. CDR3 length equals 14 residues. The germline gives CDR1 DFQATT, CDR2 SNEGSKA (reference sequence).

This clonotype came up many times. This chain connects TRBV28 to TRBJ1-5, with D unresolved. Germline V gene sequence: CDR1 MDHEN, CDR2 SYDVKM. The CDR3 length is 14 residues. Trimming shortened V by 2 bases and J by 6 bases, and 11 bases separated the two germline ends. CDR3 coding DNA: TGTGCCAGCAGTTTAACTATAAACACTCAGCCCCAGCATTTT. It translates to CASSLTINTQPQHF.

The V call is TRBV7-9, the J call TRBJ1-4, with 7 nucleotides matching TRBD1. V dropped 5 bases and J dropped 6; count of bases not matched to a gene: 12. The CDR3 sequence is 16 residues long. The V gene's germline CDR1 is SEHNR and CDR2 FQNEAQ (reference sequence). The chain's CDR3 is CASSLYPDRVDEKLFF. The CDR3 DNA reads TGTGCCAGCAGCCTCTACCCCGACAGGGTCGATGAAAAACTGTTTTTT.

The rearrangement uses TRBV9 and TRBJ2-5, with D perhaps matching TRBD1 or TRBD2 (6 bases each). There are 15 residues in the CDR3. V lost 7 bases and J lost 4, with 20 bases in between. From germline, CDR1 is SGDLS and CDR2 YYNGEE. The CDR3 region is CASGGGLNPGETQYF. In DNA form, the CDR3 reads TGTGCCAGCGGAGGGGGGCTTAATCCCGGAGAGACCCAGTACTTC. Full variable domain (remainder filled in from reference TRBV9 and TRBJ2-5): DSGVTQTPKHLITATGQRVTLRCSPRSGDLSVYWYQQSLDQGLQFLIQYYNGEERAKGNILERFSAQQFPDLHSELNLSSLELGDSALYFCASGGGLNPGETQYFGPGTRLLVL.

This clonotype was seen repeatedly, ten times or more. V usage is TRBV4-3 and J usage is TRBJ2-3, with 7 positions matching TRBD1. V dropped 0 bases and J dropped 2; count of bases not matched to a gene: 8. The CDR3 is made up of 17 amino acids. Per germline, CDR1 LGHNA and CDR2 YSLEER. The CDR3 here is CASSQDWARGLTDTQYF. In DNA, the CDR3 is TGCGCCAGCAGCCAAGATTGGGCAAGGGGGCTCACAGATACGCAGTATTTT.

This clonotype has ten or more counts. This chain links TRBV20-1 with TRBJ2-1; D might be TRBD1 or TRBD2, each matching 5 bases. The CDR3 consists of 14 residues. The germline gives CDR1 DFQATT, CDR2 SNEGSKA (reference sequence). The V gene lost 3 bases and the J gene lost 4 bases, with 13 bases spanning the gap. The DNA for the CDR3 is TGCAGTGCTAGCGGGACCGACACGTACAATGAGCAGTTCTTC. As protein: CSASGTDTYNEQFF.

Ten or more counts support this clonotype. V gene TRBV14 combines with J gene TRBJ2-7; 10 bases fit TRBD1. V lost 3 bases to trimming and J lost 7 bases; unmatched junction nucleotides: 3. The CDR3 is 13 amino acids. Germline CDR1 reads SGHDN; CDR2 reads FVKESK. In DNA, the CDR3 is TGTGCCAGCAGCCATGGGACAGGGGTTGAGCAGTACTTC. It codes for CASSHGTGVEQYF.

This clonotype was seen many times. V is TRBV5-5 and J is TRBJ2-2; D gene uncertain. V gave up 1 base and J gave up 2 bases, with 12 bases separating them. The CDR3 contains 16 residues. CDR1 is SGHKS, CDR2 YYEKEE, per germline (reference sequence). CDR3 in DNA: TGTGCCAGCAGCTTGCAGCTACCACCCAACACCGGGGAGCTGTTTTTT. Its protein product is CASSLQLPPNTGELFF.

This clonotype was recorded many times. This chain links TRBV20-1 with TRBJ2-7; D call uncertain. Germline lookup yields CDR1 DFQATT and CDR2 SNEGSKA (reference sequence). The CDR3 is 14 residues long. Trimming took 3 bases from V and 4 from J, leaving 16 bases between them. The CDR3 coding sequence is TGCAGTGCTAGGAAAGACGGAACTCAATACGAGCAGTACTTC. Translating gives CSARKDGTQYEQYF.

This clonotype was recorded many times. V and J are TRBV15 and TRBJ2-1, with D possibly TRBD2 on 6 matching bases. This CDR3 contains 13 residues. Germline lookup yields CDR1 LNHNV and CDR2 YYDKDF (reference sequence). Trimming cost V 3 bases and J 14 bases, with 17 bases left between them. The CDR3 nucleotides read TGTGCCACCAGCAGTACGGGACTCTCGAGGGAGTTCTTC. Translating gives CATSSTGLSREFF.

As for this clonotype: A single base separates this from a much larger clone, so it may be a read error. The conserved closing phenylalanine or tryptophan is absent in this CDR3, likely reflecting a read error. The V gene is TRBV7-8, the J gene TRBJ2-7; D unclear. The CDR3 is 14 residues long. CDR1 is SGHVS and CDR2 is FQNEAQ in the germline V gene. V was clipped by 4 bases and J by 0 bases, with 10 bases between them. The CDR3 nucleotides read TGTGCCAGCAGCTCCGTAGGGCCCTCCTACGAGCAGTACTCC. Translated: CASSSVGPSYEQYS.

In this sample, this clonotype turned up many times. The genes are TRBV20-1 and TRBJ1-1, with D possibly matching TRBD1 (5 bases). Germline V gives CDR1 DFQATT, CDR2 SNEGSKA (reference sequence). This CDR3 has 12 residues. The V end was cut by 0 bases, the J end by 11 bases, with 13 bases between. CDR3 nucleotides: TGCAGTGCTAGAGATCCCGACAGTGGGGCTTTCTTT. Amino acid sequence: CSARDPDSGAFF.

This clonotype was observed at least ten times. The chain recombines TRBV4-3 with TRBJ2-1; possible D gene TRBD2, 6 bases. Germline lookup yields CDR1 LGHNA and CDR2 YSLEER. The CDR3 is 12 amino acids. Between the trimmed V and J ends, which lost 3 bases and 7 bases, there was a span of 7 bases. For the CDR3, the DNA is TGCGCCAGCAGCCAGGACTATAATGAGCAGTTCTTC. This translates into CASSQDYNEQFF.

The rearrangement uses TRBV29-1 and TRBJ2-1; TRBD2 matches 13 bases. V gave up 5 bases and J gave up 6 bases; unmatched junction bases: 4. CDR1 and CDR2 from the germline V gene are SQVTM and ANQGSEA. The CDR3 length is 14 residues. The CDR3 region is CSVTTSGGANEQFF. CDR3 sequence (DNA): TGCAGCGTTACCACTAGCGGGGGGGCCAATGAGCAGTTCTTC.

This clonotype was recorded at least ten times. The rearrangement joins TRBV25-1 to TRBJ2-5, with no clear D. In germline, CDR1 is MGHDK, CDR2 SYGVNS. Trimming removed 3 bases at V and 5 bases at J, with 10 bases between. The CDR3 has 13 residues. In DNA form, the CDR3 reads TGTGCCAGCAGTGACAGTATCCCCGAGACCCAGTACTTC. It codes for CASSDSIPETQYF.